This is a list of T cell receptor beta chains from one sample in a study of blood T cells in healthy people across ages. TCRdb used MiXCR to reprocess the 5' RACE reads, holding one entry per CDR3 protein. The sample shows hundreds of thousands of distinct CDR3 sequences, about 36% of them seen only once. The sample consisted of blood. Source of these receptors: a man between 18 and 35 years old in good health. Both conserved end residues are part of each CDR3. A D gene is named only where the DNA matches it firmly. Some rows have no size entry. The others give once, few or many, or a class for an expanded clone.

CDR3aa: CSAAREEQYF
CDR3nt: TGCAGTGCCGCTCGAGAAGAGCAGTACTTC
j_gene: TRBJ2-5
d_gene: -
abundance: few
v_gene: TRBV20-1

CDR3aa: CASSQVRGSGSPPHF
CDR3nt: TGTGCCAGCAGCCAAGTGAGAGGCAGTGGCTCACCCCCCCACTTT
j_gene: TRBJ1-6
d_gene: -
abundance: -
v_gene: TRBV14

CDR3aa: CASSRGQNNEQYF
CDR3nt: TGTGCCAGTAGTAGAGGGCAGAACAATGAGCAGTACTTC
j_gene: TRBJ2-7
d_gene: -
abundance: -
v_gene: TRBV19

CDR3aa: CASSLRTSGGTGTQYF
CDR3nt: TGTGCCAGCAGCTTACGGACCTCCGGCGGCACAGGTACGCAGTATTTT
j_gene: TRBJ2-3
d_gene: -
abundance: -
v_gene: TRBV11-2

CDR3aa: CASRTTGADYEQYF
CDR3nt: TGTGCCAGCAGGACGACAGGGGCAGACTACGAGCAGTACTTC
j_gene: TRBJ2-7
d_gene: TRBD1
abundance: -
v_gene: TRBV5-6

CDR3aa: CASSALAGSYNEQFF
CDR3nt: TGTGCCAGCAGCGCCCTAGCGGGGTCCTACAATGAGCAGTTCTTC
j_gene: TRBJ2-1
d_gene: TRBD2
abundance: many
v_gene: TRBV9

CDR3aa: CASSSGGKDEQYF
CDR3nt: TGTGCCAGCAGTTCAGGAGGGAAGGACGAGCAGTACTTC
j_gene: TRBJ2-7
d_gene: -
abundance: few
v_gene: TRBV27

CDR3aa: CATSDIVDTQYF
CDR3nt: TGTGCCACCAGTGATATCGTAGATACGCAGTATTTT
j_gene: TRBJ2-3
d_gene: -
abundance: -
v_gene: TRBV24-1

CDR3aa: CASGPPGTGGRGEQYF
CDR3nt: TGTGCTAGTGGGCCCCCCGGGACAGGGGGCAGGGGGGAGCAGTACTTC
j_gene: TRBJ2-5
d_gene: TRBD1
abundance: -
v_gene: TRBV12-5

CDR3aa: CASSGQGVGEQYF
CDR3nt: TGCGCCAGCAGTGGACAGGGGGTGGGCGAGCAGTACTTC
j_gene: TRBJ2-7
d_gene: TRBD1
abundance: -
v_gene: TRBV5-1

CDR3aa: CASSSPANYGYTF
CDR3nt: TGTGCCAGCAGTTCCCCAGCTAACTATGGCTACACCTTC
j_gene: TRBJ1-2
d_gene: -
abundance: many
v_gene: TRBV12-3/TRBV12-4

CDR3aa: CASSQDGRDSYNEQFF
CDR3nt: TGCGCCAGCAGCCAAGATGGCCGGGATAGCTACAATGAGCAGTTCTTC
j_gene: TRBJ2-1
d_gene: -
abundance: many
v_gene: TRBV4-1

CDR3aa: CASSYSHGGSGNSPLHF
CDR3nt: TGTGCCAGCAGTTACTCCCACGGGGGGTCGGGCAATTCACCCCTCCACTTT
j_gene: TRBJ1-6
d_gene: -
abundance: -
v_gene: TRBV6-5

CDR3aa: CASSLAWANRTPNTEAFF
CDR3nt: TGCGCCAGCAGCTTGGCCTGGGCGAACCGGACGCCCAACACTGAAGCTTTCTTT
j_gene: TRBJ1-1
d_gene: -
abundance: few
v_gene: TRBV5-1

CDR3aa: CATSSNRVSTEAFF
CDR3nt: TGTGCCACCAGCAGCAATCGGGTTTCGACTGAAGCTTTCTTT
j_gene: TRBJ1-1
d_gene: -
abundance: -
v_gene: TRBV15

CDR3aa: CASSPPTAGYETQYF
CDR3nt: TGTGCCAGCAGCCCCCCCACGGCGGGGTACGAGACCCAGTACTTC
j_gene: TRBJ2-5
d_gene: -
abundance: few
v_gene: TRBV28

CDR3aa: CASSSTGSSGNEQYF
CDR3nt: TGTGCCAGCAGTTCGACAGGGAGCTCGGGCAATGAGCAGTACTTC
j_gene: TRBJ2-5
d_gene: TRBD1
abundance: -
v_gene: TRBV2

CDR3aa: CASSPTTLAKNIQYF
CDR3nt: TGTGCCAGCAGCCCAACAACACTAGCCAAAAACATTCAGTACTTC
j_gene: TRBJ2-4
d_gene: -
abundance: many
v_gene: TRBV7-2

CDR3aa: CASRGAGANVLTF
CDR3nt: TGTGCTAGCAGGGGGGCCGGGGCCAACGTCCTGACTTTC
j_gene: TRBJ2-6
d_gene: -
abundance: -
v_gene: TRBV7-7

CDR3aa: CAWEGNEQFF
CDR3nt: TGTGCCTGGGAGGGCAATGAGCAGTTCTTC
j_gene: TRBJ2-1
d_gene: -
abundance: few
v_gene: TRBV30